Here is one T cell receptor (beta chain) with its context. The antigen remains unidentified. The sample belongs to a study of naive and memory T cell subsets. Study outcomes and limitations: Gini index rose across naive, CM, EM and EMRA in CD4 and CD8. Clonotypes are single alpha or beta chains, not paired receptors. In naive cells, over 95% of TCR sequences were seen only once.

Two oligonucleotides, mixed equimolar, formed the beta constant-region primer covering TRBC1 and TRBC2. One entry per CDR3 protein, called by TCRdb with MiXCR from the UMI-ligation and nested PCR reads. The sample holds about 85,000 distinct CDR3 sequences, 13% seen once. CDR3 length: 15 amino acids. Trimming took 8 bases from V and 6 from J; bases not matched to a gene: 11. Germline V lookup: CDR1 MDHEN, CDR2 SYDVKM. This TCR was sampled from a human donor in good health. The chain has TRBV28 and TRBJ2-1; 9 positions match TRBD2. The sample was central memory CD4+ T cells from blood. The CDR3 loop is CASRTGGAGGNEQFF. In DNA form, the CDR3 reads TGTGCCAGCCGGACTGGGGGAGCGGGAGGCAATGAGCAGTTCTTC.